What follows are 30 T cell receptor beta chains derived from one specimen sequenced in a study of cytomegalovirus exposure and HLA in healthy donors (dated by TCRdb to the late 2010s). Library preparation was by the immunoSEQ multiplex PCR assay. The multiplex PCR relied on a mix of 60 forward primers for TCR Vbeta segments and 13 reverse primers for TCR Jbeta segments. TCRdb holds this immuneACCESS table with in-frame rearrangements only. Some clones are missing; in checked studies, unresolved V genes explain under half, and the rest has no known cause. The sample contains 150,000 to 200,000 clones, about four fifths of them found a single time. The leading ten clones occupy around 0.27% of the sample. Sequenced material: PBMCs. The receptors stem from a boy between 10 and 17 years old in good health and CMV-seronegative.

The chain links TRBV19 to TRBJ1-2, with D unresolved. Trimming cost V 9 bases and J 5 bases, with 13 bases left between them. The CDR3 has 12 residues. Germline lookup yields CDR1 LNHDA and CDR2 SQIVND (reference sequence). The CDR3: CASRGDSYGYTF. The CDR3 nucleotides read TGTGCCAGCCGTGGAGACTCATATGGCTACACCTTC.

CDR3 loop: CASSPGQAHGYTF. CDR3 sequence (DNA): TGTGCCAGCAGCCCGGGACAGGCCCATGGCTACACCTTC. The rearrangement joins TRBV7-9 to TRBJ1-2, with TRBD1 identical over 8 bases. The CDR3 has 13 residues. Per the germline V gene, CDR1 is SEHNR and CDR2 is FQNEAQ (reference sequence). The ends lost 5 bases at V and 6 bases at J; junction bases unmatched: 5.

V is TRBV7-3 and J is TRBJ1-5; D is possibly TRBD1 (5 bases). Between the trimmed V and J ends, which lost 1 base and 5 bases, there was a span of 15 bases. CDR3 length equals 16 residues. The germline V gene has CDR1 SGHTA and CDR2 FQGTGA. This CDR3 is CASSLNRRGIHQPQHF. CDR3 nucleotide sequence: TGTGCCAGCAGCTTAAATAGGCGGGGGATCCATCAGCCCCAGCATTTT.

V gene TRBV7-3 combines with J gene TRBJ1-2; perhaps TRBD1 as D (6 bases). Trimming took 3 bases from V and 8 from J, leaving 16 bases between them. This CDR3 has 14 amino acids. The germline V gene encodes CDR1 SGHTA and CDR2 FQGTGA. CDR3 loop: CASSFSDRLGGYTF. In DNA form, the CDR3 reads TGTGCCAGCAGCTTTTCGGACAGATTGGGAGGCTACACCTTC.

This chain uses TRBV19 with TRBJ1-2; no clear D. The CDR3 has 13 amino acids. Germline assignment: CDR1 LNHDA and CDR2 SQIVND (reference sequence). The ends were cut back, 8 bases at V and 0 bases at J, with 10 bases in the middle. Here the CDR3 reads CASRNRANYGYTF. The CDR3 DNA reads as TGTGCCAGTCGAAACAGAGCTAACTATGGCTACACCTTC.

This clone was counted only a few times. V gene TRBV5-6 combines with J gene TRBJ1-5; tentatively, D is TRBD1 (6 bases). V was trimmed by 2 bases and J by 5 bases, leaving 14 bases between them. The CDR3 consists of 15 residues. Per germline, CDR1 SGHDT and CDR2 YYEEEE. The CDR3 nucleotides are TGTGCCAGCAGCTTTTGGGGGGGCGGATATCAGCCCCAGCATTTT. Its translation is CASSFWGGGYQPQHF.

The chain has TRBV6-1 and TRBJ2-3; 8 nucleotides match TRBD1. Germline V gene data show CDR1 as MNHNS and CDR2 as SASEGT. V was clipped by 6 bases and J by 0 bases; unmatched bases: 5. The CDR3 is 15 residues long. DNA of the CDR3: TGTGCCAGCAGGCGATGGACAGGGAGCACAGATACGCAGTATTTT. Translated, it gives CASRRWTGSTDTQYF.

V usage is TRBV5-6 and J usage is TRBJ2-7; 8 bases fit TRBD1. The CDR3 is 15 amino acids. V shed 0 bases and J 5 bases; nucleotides not matched to a gene: 7. Germline V gene lookup returns CDR1 SGHDT and CDR2 YYEEEE. The CDR3 DNA follows: TGTGCCAGCAGCTTGGGCAGGGGGCGTTTCCACGAGCAGTACTTC. It encodes CASSLGRGRFHEQYF.

This chain joins TRBV18 and TRBJ2-5, with TRBD1 matching 7 bases. The J call may be mistaken, given a closer DNA end match to TRBJ2-7. Germline lookup yields CDR1 KGHSH and CDR2 LQKENI. The CDR3 loop spans 16 amino acids. The CDR3 DNA is TGTGCCAGCTCACCAAAGTCTTCGGTCAGGGGGTACGAGCAGTACTTC. This sequence encodes CASSPKSSVRGYEQYF.

This clone occurred a few times. The chain has TRBV25-1 and TRBJ1-2, with 10 bases that match TRBD1. CDR1 is MGHDK, CDR2 SYGVNS, per germline. This CDR3 has 14 amino acids. With V trimmed by 6 bases and J by 2 bases, 3 bases remained unmatched. The CDR3 DNA is TGTGCCAGCAGAAGACAGGGGGCAAACTATGGCTACACCTTC. Amino acid sequence: CASRRQGANYGYTF.

V and J are TRBV2 and TRBJ2-7; D ambiguous. The germline V and J ends were trimmed by 8 bases and 2 bases, with 10 bases remaining between them. This CDR3 has 12 residues. Germline assignment: CDR1 SNHLY and CDR2 FYNNEI. The DNA for the CDR3 is TGTGCCAGCTCGGTCATCACCTACGAGCAGTACTTC. It is translated as CASSVITYEQYF. The complete variable domain, with remaining parts taken from reference TRBV2 and TRBJ2-7, reads EPEVTQTPSHQVTQMGQEVILRCVPISNHLYFYWYRQILGQKVEFLVSFYNNEISEKSEIFDDQFSVERPDGSNFTLKIRSTKLEDSAMYFCASSVITYEQYFGPGTRLTVT.

The rearrangement uses TRBV9 and TRBJ2-7; D is possibly TRBD1 (5 bases). The CDR3 contains 15 residues. Germline V CDR1 and CDR2: SGDLS, YYNGEE. Trimming removed 0 bases at V and 0 bases at J, with 10 bases between. The CDR3 DNA follows: TGTGCCAGCAGCGTAGGGGCCACAGGCTCCTACGAGCAGTACTTC. Protein product: CASSVGATGSYEQYF.

In its sample, this clone was seen a few times. Here the CDR3 reads CASSLDRGQAYEQYF. The CDR3 DNA reads as TGTGCCAGCAGTTTAGACAGGGGCCAAGCCTACGAGCAGTACTTC. The rearrangement joins TRBV28 to TRBJ2-7; 8 bases agree with TRBD1. Germline CDR1 reads MDHEN; CDR2 reads SYDVKM. This CDR3 contains 15 residues. The trim removed 2 bases at V and 2 bases at J, leaving 5 bases unmatched.

J is TRBJ2-1 and V is TRBV7-9; TRBD2 aligns across 10 bases. Trimming took 1 base from V and 4 from J; bases not matched to a gene: 4. The CDR3 sequence is 16 residues long. Germline CDR1 is SEHNR and CDR2 is FQNEAQ (reference sequence). In DNA, the CDR3 is TGTGCCAGCAGCTTAGACGTAGCGGGGGGATACAATGAGCAGTTCTTC. It is translated as CASSLDVAGGYNEQFF.

The CDR3 DNA is TGTGCCAGCAGCTGGGAGGGACGGGCCGGGGAGCTGTTTTTT. Its protein is CASSWEGRAGELFF. The V call is TRBV5-4, the J call TRBJ2-2; 7 bases are a match to TRBD2. The CDR3 is made up of 14 amino acids. Germline CDR1 and CDR2: SGHNT and YYREEE (reference sequence). Unmatched junction bases numbered 5, after V lost 3 bases and J lost 6 bases. Supplemented by reference TRBV5-4 and TRBJ2-2, the full variable domain reads ETGVTQSPTHLIKTRGQQVTLRCSSQSGHNTVSWYQQALGQGPQFIFQYYREEENGRGNFPPRFSGLQFPNYSSELNVNALELDDSALYLCASSWEGRAGELFFGEGSRLTVL.

The chain uses TRBV5-4 and TRBJ1-1, with D possibly being TRBD1 (6 bases). Trimming took 7 bases from V and 1 from J, leaving 11 bases between them. The CDR3 has 13 residues. In germline, CDR1 is SGHNT, CDR2 YYREEE (reference sequence). CDR3 DNA: TGTGCCAGCCCTGGGGGCCCGAACACTGAAGCTTTCTTT. It encodes CASPGGPNTEAFF.

V and J are TRBV2 and TRBJ2-1; the match to TRBD1 covers 9 bases. Germline values: CDR1 SNHLY, CDR2 FYNNEI. The CDR3 extends over 15 amino acids. J lost 6 bases, V lost 1 base, and 4 bases had no gene match. CDR3 sequence: CASSEDRGLSNEQFF. CDR3 nucleotide sequence: TGTGCCAGCAGTGAAGACAGGGGGCTTAGCAATGAGCAGTTCTTC.

The chain joins TRBV6-1 to TRBJ2-3, with D possibly TRBD2 on 5 matching bases. The length of the CDR3 is 18 residues. V lost 2 bases and J 4 bases, leaving 22 bases between the germline ends. The V gene's germline CDR1 is MNHNS and CDR2 SASEGT. The CDR3 nucleotides are TGTGCCAGCAGTGAATCCCCCGTGGTTCTTTGGGGAGCAGATACGCAGTATTTT. As protein: CASSESPVVLWGADTQYF.

The J gene is TRBJ1-5, the V gene TRBV9; possible D gene TRBD1, 6 bases. CDR3 length: 14 residues. Trimming cost V 0 bases and J 3 bases, with 7 bases left between them. CDR1 SGDLS and CDR2 YYNGEE come from the germline V gene. The CDR3 sequence is CASSVGQANQPQHF. DNA for the CDR3: TGTGCCAGCAGCGTAGGACAGGCCAATCAGCCCCAGCATTTT.

CDR3 protein: CASSASNRGTEAFF. The CDR3 region has the DNA TGTGCCAGCAGCGCGTCCAACAGGGGTACTGAAGCTTTCTTT. The rearrangement links TRBV5-4 to TRBJ1-1, with 7 positions matching TRBD1. The V gene's germline CDR1 is SGHNT and CDR2 YYREEE (reference sequence). V gave up 4 bases and J gave up 5 bases; unmatched junction bases: 8. There are 14 residues in the CDR3.

This sequence joins TRBV5-6 and TRBJ2-3, with D tentatively TRBD2 (6 bases). This CDR3 has 17 residues. Trimming stripped 0 bases from V and 0 bases from J, with 14 bases between. Germline V lookup: CDR1 SGHDT, CDR2 YYEEEE. The DNA for the CDR3 is TGTGCCAGCAGCTTGGCGGCGGGGTCCCGGAGCACAGATACGCAGTATTTT. Its protein product is CASSLAAGSRSTDTQYF.

The chain is built from TRBV5-1 and TRBJ2-7; D gene uncertain. Trimming took 4 bases from V and 2 from J, leaving 16 bases between them. This CDR3 comprises 15 residues. Germline V gene lookup returns CDR1 SGHRS and CDR2 YFSETQ. The CDR3 region is CASSVGSGRTYEQYF. The CDR3 coding sequence is TGCGCCAGCAGCGTTGGGTCAGGCAGGACCTACGAGCAGTACTTC. Looking up the rest from reference TRBV5-1 and TRBJ2-7 gives the full variable domain: KAGVTQTPRYLIKTRGQQVTLSCSPISGHRSVSWYQQTPGQGLQFLFEYFSETQRNKGNFPGRFSGRQFSNSRSEMNVSTLELGDSALYLCASSVGSGRTYEQYFGPGTRLTVT.

This clone was seen once. The chain is built from TRBV27 and TRBJ2-6; no definite D call. The CDR3 sequence is 19 residues long. The V and J ends lost 4 bases and 0 bases respectively, with 19 bases between them. Germline CDR1 is MNHEY and CDR2 is SMNVEV (reference sequence). The DNA for the CDR3 is TGTGCCAGCAGTTCAGGCTACAGAGAAAGCCACTCTGGGGCCAACGTCCTGACTTTC. Translation gives CASSSGYRESHSGANVLTF.

The J gene is TRBJ2-7, the V gene TRBV5-1; TRBD1 aligns across 12 bases. Losses at the gene ends were 7 bases for V and 4 bases for J; bases not matched to a gene: 9. Germline-derived CDR1 and CDR2 are SGHRS and YFSETQ. There are 15 residues in the CDR3. CDR3 nucleotide sequence: TGCGCCAGCTATAGGGGGGACAGGGGGCGGTACGAGCAGTACTTC. Amino acid sequence: CASYRGDRGRYEQYF.

This clone was counted a single time. The V gene is TRBV5-1, the J gene TRBJ1-4, with TRBD1 identical over 11 bases. Germline values: CDR1 SGHRS, CDR2 YFSETQ. This CDR3 is 13 amino acids long. V lost 7 bases to trimming and J lost 8 bases; unmatched junction nucleotides: 4. This CDR3 reads CASSGQGGEKLFF. CDR3 DNA sequence: TGCGCCAGCTCGGGACAGGGGGGGGAAAAACTGTTTTTT. The full variable domain, with the rest looked up from reference TRBV5-1 and TRBJ1-4, is KAGVTQTPRYLIKTRGQQVTLSCSPISGHRSVSWYQQTPGQGLQFLFEYFSETQRNKGNFPGRFSGRQFSNSRSEMNVSTLELGDSALYLCASSGQGGEKLFFGSGTQLSVL.

The chain couples TRBV2 to TRBJ2-2, with 8 bases that match TRBD2. The J segment lost 4 bases and the V segment lost 7 bases, leaving 8 bases of the junction unmatched. The CDR3 extends over 15 amino acids. Germline loops: CDR1 SNHLY, CDR2 FYNNEI. The CDR3 protein is CASNKVAGPTGELFF. CDR3 DNA sequence: TGTGCCAGCAATAAGGTAGCGGGGCCCACCGGGGAGCTGTTTTTT.

The J gene is TRBJ2-7, the V gene TRBV5-1; 11 bases are shared with TRBD1. Trimming removed 1 base from V and 7 bases from J; junction bases left unmatched: 7. Germline CDR1 SGHRS, CDR2 YFSETQ. This CDR3 spans 15 amino acids. DNA of the CDR3: TGCGCCAGCAGCTTGCTAGGACAGGGGGCAAGGGAGCAGTACTTC. It yields the protein CASSLLGQGAREQYF.

The chain combines TRBV25-1 with TRBJ1-3; perhaps TRBD1 as D (5 bases). CDR3 length: 17 residues. Trimming took off 0 bases at V and 0 bases at J, with 12 bases between the two ends. In germline, CDR1 is MGHDK, CDR2 SYGVNS. This chain's CDR3 is CASSEYPQGRSGNTIYF. In DNA, the CDR3 is TGTGCCAGCAGTGAATACCCCCAGGGCCGCTCTGGAAACACCATATATTTT.

CDR3 residues: CASSKHPRQYEQYF. The CDR3 nucleotides are TGTGCCAGCAGCAAACATCCCAGGCAATACGAGCAGTACTTC. The V call is TRBV21-1, the J call TRBJ2-7; the table gives TRBD1 as D, unverified against the DNA. TRBV21-1 is recorded as a pseudogene. This CDR3 spans 14 amino acids.

The chain carries TRBV6-5 and TRBJ2-7; D not resolved. This CDR3 is built from 12 residues. V dropped 8 bases and J dropped 5 bases, with 13 bases sitting between them. Germline lookup yields CDR1 MNHEY and CDR2 SVGAGI. The CDR3 loop reads CASAINVDEQYF. In nucleotides, the CDR3 is TGTGCCAGCGCTATCAACGTTGACGAGCAGTACTTC.